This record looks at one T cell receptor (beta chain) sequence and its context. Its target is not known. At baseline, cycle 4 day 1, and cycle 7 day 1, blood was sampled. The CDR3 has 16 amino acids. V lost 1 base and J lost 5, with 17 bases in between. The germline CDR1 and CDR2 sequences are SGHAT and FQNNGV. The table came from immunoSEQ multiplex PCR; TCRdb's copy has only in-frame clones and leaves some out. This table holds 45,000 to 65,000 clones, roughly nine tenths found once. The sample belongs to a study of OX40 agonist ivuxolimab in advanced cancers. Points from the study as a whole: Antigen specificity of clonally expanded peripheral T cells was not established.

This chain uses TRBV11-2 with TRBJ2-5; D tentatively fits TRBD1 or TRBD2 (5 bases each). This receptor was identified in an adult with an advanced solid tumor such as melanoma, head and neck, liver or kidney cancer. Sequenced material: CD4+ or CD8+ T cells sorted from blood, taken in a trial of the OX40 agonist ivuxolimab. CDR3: CASSLGLRGTEETQYF. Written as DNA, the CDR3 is TGTGCCAGCAGCTTAGGGCTGCGTGGGACGGAGGAGACCCAGTACTTC.